Listed below are T cell receptor beta chains from one sample, sequenced in a study of Graves' ophthalmopathy and Graves' hyperthyroidism. TCRdb redid the calling of the multiplex PCR reads with MiXCR, one entry per CDR3 protein. The sample consists of hundreds of thousands of distinct CDR3 sequences, around 21% of them appearing once. The sequencing sample was made of peripheral blood. The receptor source for this set is a young woman with stable Graves' hyperthyroidism. CDR3s include the opening cysteine and the closing phenylalanine or tryptophan. D genes are given only for firm matches. Clone size is given for some rows only: seen once, a few or many times, or a class if the clone is expanded.

v_call,d_call,j_call,clone_size,cdr3_aa,cdr3_nt
TRBV18,TRBD2,TRBJ2-4,few,CASSPRLLAGGLAKNIQYF,TGTGCCAGCTCACCACGTTTACTAGCGGGAGGGCTAGCCAAAAACATTCAGTACTTC
TRBV20-1,-,TRBJ1-6,many,CSASGGQEDSPLHF,TGCAGTGCTAGTGGGGGCCAGGAAGATTCACCCCTCCACTTT
TRBV6-1,-,TRBJ2-5,many,CASSEVAVQETQYF,TGTGCCAGCAGTGAAGTGGCGGTCCAAGAGACCCAGTACTTC
TRBV12-3/TRBV12-4,-,TRBJ2-7,many,CASSPGAGRYEQYF,TGTGCCAGCAGTCCCGGGGCCGGTCGCTACGAGCAGTACTTC
TRBV20-1,-,TRBJ2-7,many,CSANLVDSGYEQYF,TGCAGTGCTAACCTAGTCGACAGTGGCTACGAGCAGTACTTC
TRBV2,TRBD1,TRBJ1-5,few,CASTHFVFQGVYSNQPQHF,TGTGCCAGCACCCATTTTGTTTTCCAGGGGGTCTATAGCAATCAGCCCCAGCATTTT
TRBV7-8,TRBD1,TRBJ2-1,many,CASRPDRGAYNEQFF,TGTGCCAGCAGACCAGACAGGGGGGCCTACAATGAGCAGTTCTTC
TRBV28,-,TRBJ1-5,-,CASSSSGEGYSNQPQHF,TGTGCCAGCAGTTCCTCAGGGGAGGGGTATAGCAATCAGCCCCAGCATTTT
TRBV20-1,-,TRBJ1-2,many,CSASKILRYGYTF,TGCAGTGCCAGCAAAATTCTGCGCTATGGCTACACCTTC
TRBV29-1,-,TRBJ1-2,many,CSVDSNYGYTF,TGCAGCGTTGACAGTAACTATGGCTACACCTTC